The next 29 T cell receptor beta chains were all read from a single sample in a study of cytomegalovirus exposure and HLA in healthy donors. Researchers ran the PCR with 60 Vbeta and 13 Jbeta primers. Here immunoSEQ multiplex PCR was the method, and the copy in TCRdb shows in-frame clones only, minus some. Altogether 200,000 to 250,000 clones are present, around 80% being singletons, with the ten largest covering about 1.7%. Sequences were obtained from PBMCs. These receptors came from a man aged 45 to 65 in good health and CMV-seronegative.

The rearrangement joins TRBV5-1 to TRBJ2-7; possible D gene TRBD2, 6 bases. Germline V gives CDR1 SGHRS, CDR2 YFSETQ. The V end was cut by 5 bases, the J end by 6 bases, with 18 bases between. The CDR3 is 14 amino acids. The DNA for the CDR3 is TGCGCCAGCAGTATCGGGACTGGCGGTAGCGAGCAGTACTTC. Amino acids: CASSIGTGGSEQYF.

This clone was found once. An end of the junction does not agree with germline; a read error may underlie this. The V gene is TRBV4-1, the J gene TRBJ2-1, with 14 bases lining up with TRBD2. CDR3 length: 16 amino acids. Germline V gives CDR1 MGHRA, CDR2 YSYEKL. CDR3 loop: CASSQAGTSGRLYPVF. CDR3 coding DNA: TGCGCCAGCAGCCAGGCCGGGACTAGCGGGAGATTGTATCCAGTCTTC.

V and J are TRBV21-1 and TRBJ2-3; the DNA was not compared with TRBD1, the D call given in the table. TRBV21-1 is designated a pseudogene. The CDR3 is 17 amino acids. The CDR3 reads CASSNWMSQGSTDTQYF. CDR3 coding DNA: TGTGCCAGCAGCAACTGGATGAGTCAGGGTAGCACAGATACGCAGTATTTT.

The chain employs TRBV27 and TRBJ2-5; D unclear. V lost 6 bases and J 2 bases, leaving 10 bases between the germline ends. Germline V lookup: CDR1 MNHEY, CDR2 SMNVEV (reference sequence). This CDR3 region has 13 residues. CDR3 bases: TGTGCCAGCAGCCCGTTCGTACAAGAGACCCAGTACTTC. Its protein product is CASSPFVQETQYF.

The CDR3 region is CSVCWLGDTEAFF. CDR3 DNA sequence: TGCAGCGTATGTTGGTTGGGAGACACTGAAGCTTTCTTT. The genes are TRBV29-1 and TRBJ1-1; D is unresolved. V lost 6 bases to trimming and J lost 3 bases, with 14 bases between them. The CDR3 is 13 residues long. The germline CDR1 and CDR2 sequences are SQVTM and ANQGSEA.

This clone was observed a single time. This sequence joins TRBV5-4 and TRBJ2-1; 12 bases are shared with TRBD2. Trimming removed 4 bases from V and 10 bases from J; junction bases left unmatched: 12. This CDR3 has 16 amino acids. From germline, CDR1 is SGHNT and CDR2 YYREEE (reference sequence). CDR3 in amino acids: CASSPGLAGFSREQFF. In nucleotides, the CDR3 is TGTGCCAGCAGCCCCGGACTAGCGGGGTTCTCTCGAGAGCAGTTCTTC.

In this sample, this clone turned up a few times. V and J are TRBV27 and TRBJ2-7; TRBD1 matches at 8 bases. Germline values: CDR1 MNHEY, CDR2 SMNVEV (reference sequence). There are 17 residues in the CDR3. Trimming took 5 bases from V and 2 from J; bases not matched to a gene: 14. CDR3 amino acids: CASSLRYLDREAYEQYF. For the CDR3, the DNA is TGTGCCAGCAGTCTAAGGTACTTGGACAGGGAAGCCTACGAGCAGTACTTC.

V usage is TRBV6-1 and J usage is TRBJ1-2; a possible D gene is TRBD1 (6 bases). Germline V gene lookup returns CDR1 MNHNS and CDR2 SASEGT. The V end lost 4 bases, the J end lost 2 bases, and 11 bases lay between the germline ends. This CDR3 has 14 amino acids. The chain's CDR3 is CASSAGAGNYGYTF. The CDR3 nucleotides read TGTGCCAGCAGTGCAGGGGCAGGGAACTATGGCTACACCTTC.

The sample holds one count of this clone. The V and J genes are TRBV27 and TRBJ2-1; D might be TRBD2 (6 bases). Looked up from germline, CDR1 is MNHEY and CDR2 is SMNVEV (reference sequence). The CDR3 consists of 15 residues. V shed 6 bases and J shed 5 bases, with 17 bases lying between them. In nucleotides, the CDR3 is TGTGCCAGCAGCTCCCTTGGAGGGCCGCACAATGAGCAGTTCTTC. This encodes CASSSLGGPHNEQFF.

The J gene is TRBJ2-2, the V gene TRBV25-1; 7 bases are shared with TRBD1. Germline V gene data show CDR1 as MGHDK and CDR2 as SYGVNS. V dropped 4 bases and J dropped 5; count of bases not matched to a gene: 7. The CDR3 has 15 amino acids. CDR3 loop: CASSGQGLVTGELFF. In nucleotides, the CDR3 is TGTGCCAGCAGTGGACAGGGTTTGGTTACCGGGGAGCTGTTTTTT.

This chain links TRBV7-9 with TRBJ2-3; no definite D call. Germline V gene sequence: CDR1 SEHNR, CDR2 FQNEAQ (reference sequence). This CDR3 region has 12 residues. Trimming removed 5 bases from V and 0 bases from J, with 3 bases in between. Written as DNA, the CDR3 is TGTGCCAGCAGCCGGAGCACAGATACGCAGTATTTT. Its translation is CASSRSTDTQYF.

This clone appeared a single time. The gene calls are TRBV19 and TRBJ2-4, with 7 nucleotides matching TRBD1. The trim removed 6 bases at V and 0 bases at J, leaving 11 bases unmatched. The CDR3 sequence is 17 residues long. The germline V gene encodes CDR1 LNHDA and CDR2 SQIVND (reference sequence). The CDR3 region is CASSGLQGNLAKNIQYF. In nucleotides, the CDR3 is TGTGCCAGTAGCGGCTTACAGGGGAACTTAGCCAAAAACATTCAGTACTTC.

The chain carries TRBV11-2 and TRBJ2-1; 7 nucleotides match TRBD2. The CDR3 is 15 residues long. V shed 1 base, J shed 2 bases, and the junction held 2 bases outside the gene matches. Germline-derived CDR1 and CDR2 are SGHAT and FQNNGV. The CDR3 region has the DNA TGTGCCAGCAGCTTAGGAAGCGGGGCCTACAATGAGCAGTTCTTC. Encoded protein: CASSLGSGAYNEQFF. Filled out from reference TRBV11-2 and TRBJ2-1, the complete variable domain reads EAGVAQSPRYKIIEKRQSVAFWCNPISGHATLYWYQQILGQGPKLLIQFQNNGVVDDSQLPKDRFSAERLKGVDSTLKIQPAKLEDSAVYLCASSLGSGAYNEQFFGPGTRLTVL.

V and J are TRBV11-2 and TRBJ2-7; 7 bases fit TRBD2. The trim removed 1 base at V and 0 bases at J, leaving 12 bases unmatched. The CDR3 length is 18 residues. CDR1 and CDR2 from the germline V gene are SGHAT and FQNNGV. The CDR3 coding sequence is TGTGCCAGCAGCTTAGCCGTCAAAGCGGGGAAATACTCCTACGAGCAGTACTTC. It is translated as CASSLAVKAGKYSYEQYF.

CDR3 sequence (DNA): TGTGCCAGCAGCCCCGGACAGGGGCGGCAGTACTTC. Amino acids: CASSPGQGRQYF. The J gene is TRBJ2-7, the V gene TRBV6-1; 9 bases agree with TRBD1. This CDR3 has 12 amino acids. CDR1 and CDR2 from the germline V gene are MNHNS and SASEGT. V was clipped by 6 bases and J by 9 bases; unmatched bases: 6.

This chain connects TRBV7-9 to TRBJ2-7; D is ambiguous. The CDR3 is 14 amino acids. V dropped 3 bases and J dropped 1 base, with 10 bases sitting between them. The germline CDR1 and CDR2 sequences are SEHNR and FQNEAQ (reference sequence). In DNA, the CDR3 is TGTGCCAGCAGCTTCCGCGGTGCTTCCTACGAGCAGTACTTC. This sequence encodes CASSFRGASYEQYF.

This chain uses TRBV19 with TRBJ1-1; 8 bases match TRBD1. The ends lost 4 bases at V and 5 bases at J; junction bases unmatched: 9. Germline CDR1 is LNHDA and CDR2 is SQIVND (reference sequence). This CDR3 is built from 15 residues. Here the CDR3 DNA reads TGTGCCAGTAGTAGGGTTCAGGGGGCGCGGACTGAAGCTTTCTTT. This sequence encodes CASSRVQGARTEAFF.

The chain joins TRBV6-6 to TRBJ2-3; unclear D gene. Trimming took 4 bases from V and 2 from J, leaving 4 bases between them. The CDR3 runs to 12 residues. In germline, CDR1 is MNHNY, CDR2 SVGAGI (reference sequence). The CDR3 reads CASSFFTDTQYF. CDR3 DNA sequence: TGTGCCAGCAGTTTCTTCACAGATACGCAGTATTTT.

The V and J genes are TRBV30 and TRBJ2-7; D is perhaps TRBD2 (6 bases). Trimming cost V 1 base and J 6 bases, with 16 bases left between them. The CDR3 spans 14 residues. Germline-derived CDR1 and CDR2 are GTSNPN and SVGIG (reference sequence). The DNA of the CDR3 is TGTGCCTGGAGTGGAACTAGCCGGAATTTCGAGCAGTACTTC. It translates to CAWSGTSRNFEQYF.

The chain has TRBV7-7 and TRBJ2-2, with unresolved D. The CDR3 runs to 13 residues. CDR1 is SSHAT, CDR2 FNYEAQ, per germline (reference sequence). Trimming shortened V by 1 base and J by 4 bases, and 4 bases separated the two germline ends. CDR3 loop: CASSLDGTGELFF. CDR3 DNA: TGTGCCAGCAGCTTAGACGGCACCGGGGAGCTGTTTTTT. Filled out from reference TRBV7-7 and TRBJ2-2, the complete variable domain reads GAGVSQSPRYKVTKRGQDVTLRCDPISSHATLYWYQQALGQGPEFLTYFNYEAQPDKSGLPSDRFSAERPEGSISTLTIQRTEQRDSAMYRCASSLDGTGELFFGEGSRLTVL.

This chain connects TRBV7-8 to TRBJ2-5; TRBD2 aligns across 12 bases. The CDR3 spans 16 residues. V lost 5 bases, J lost 4 bases, and 8 bases stayed unmatched. Germline CDR1 reads SGHVS; CDR2 reads FQNEAQ. The CDR3 region has the DNA TGTGCCAGCAGCGCTAGCGGGAGGGCCCTCCGAGAGACCCAGTACTTC. Encoded protein: CASSASGRALRETQYF. Drawing the rest from reference TRBV7-8 and TRBJ2-5, the complete variable domain is GAGVSQSPRYKVAKRGQDVALRCDPISGHVSLFWYQQALGQGPEFLTYFQNEAQLDKSGLPSDRFFAERPEGSVSTLKIQRTQQEDSAVYLCASSASGRALRETQYFGPGTRLLVL.

This clone was observed a few times. The genes are TRBV27 and TRBJ2-2; TRBD1 matches at 8 bases. This CDR3 is 17 amino acids long. Germline CDR1 MNHEY, CDR2 SMNVEV (reference sequence). Unmatched junction bases numbered 9, after V lost 5 bases and J lost 1 base. CDR3 nucleotide sequence: TGTGCCAGCAGTCCGAGGGTCGGGACAGGGAACACCGGGGAGCTGTTTTTT. Its translation is CASSPRVGTGNTGELFF.

This chain joins TRBV9 and TRBJ2-7, with 9 bases that match TRBD2. This CDR3 is 15 amino acids long. V gave up 3 bases and J gave up 12 bases; unmatched junction bases: 16. CDR1 and CDR2 from the germline V gene are SGDLS and YYNGEE. DNA of the CDR3: TGTGCCAGCAGCGCCGGGGGAGCGGGAGGCTCGTTGCGGTACTTC. Translating gives CASSAGGAGGSLRYF.

This clone was detected a few times. The V gene is TRBV7-9, the J gene TRBJ1-2; TRBD1 is a possible D gene (6 bases). Trimming stripped 5 bases from V and 9 bases from J, with 13 bases between. Germline V gene data show CDR1 as SEHNR and CDR2 as FQNEAQ (reference sequence). The CDR3 runs to 12 residues. The CDR3 sequence is CASSLMGQRYTF. CDR3 DNA: TGTGCCAGCAGCCTGATGGGACAACGCTACACCTTC.

This rearrangement joins TRBV5-1 to TRBJ2-1, with TRBD2 matching 14 bases. The V gene's germline CDR1 is SGHRS and CDR2 YFSETQ. The CDR3 length is 16 residues. The junction had 9 bases not matched to a gene; V was cut back by 4 bases and J by 9 bases. CDR3 sequence reads: CASSLQTSGRVVEQFF. The CDR3 nucleotides are TGCGCCAGCAGCCTACAGACTAGCGGGAGGGTGGTTGAGCAGTTCTTC.

The chain links TRBV6-1 to TRBJ1-1; D is unclear. The V gene lost 4 bases and the J gene lost 6 bases, with 21 bases spanning the gap. In germline, CDR1 is MNHNS, CDR2 SASEGT. The CDR3 has 16 residues. The CDR3 bases are TGTGCCAGCAGTGTGGGCCAGGCCCTTATAGTGGCTGAAGCTTTCTTT. Its protein product is CASSVGQALIVAEAFF.

This clone was counted a few times. This rearrangement joins TRBV5-4 to TRBJ2-7, with D maybe TRBD1 (6 bases). V was clipped by 4 bases and J by 3 bases, with 8 bases between them. The CDR3 totals 12 residues. Germline V gene data show CDR1 as SGHNT and CDR2 as YYREEE (reference sequence). The chain's CDR3 is CASSKDSYEQYF. The CDR3 nucleotides read TGTGCCAGCAGCAAGGACAGCTACGAGCAGTACTTC.

V gene TRBV19 combines with J gene TRBJ1-5, with D unresolved. The CDR3 runs to 15 residues. Germline CDR1 LNHDA, CDR2 SQIVND (reference sequence). V lost 2 bases and J lost 4, with 12 bases in between. In nucleotides, the CDR3 is TGTGCCAGTAGTATAAGCAACAGCAATAATCAGCCCCAGCATTTT. Amino acid sequence: CASSISNSNNQPQHF.

V and J are TRBV5-5 and TRBJ2-6; 7 bases align to TRBD1. V was pared by 4 bases and J by 0 bases, with 7 bases of the junction left unmatched. Germline lookup yields CDR1 SGHKS and CDR2 YYEKEE (reference sequence). The CDR3 consists of 17 residues. CDR3 in DNA: TGTGCCAGCAGCCCGGGACAGTTCCTCTCTGGGGCCAACGTCCTGACTTTC. Translating gives CASSPGQFLSGANVLTF.